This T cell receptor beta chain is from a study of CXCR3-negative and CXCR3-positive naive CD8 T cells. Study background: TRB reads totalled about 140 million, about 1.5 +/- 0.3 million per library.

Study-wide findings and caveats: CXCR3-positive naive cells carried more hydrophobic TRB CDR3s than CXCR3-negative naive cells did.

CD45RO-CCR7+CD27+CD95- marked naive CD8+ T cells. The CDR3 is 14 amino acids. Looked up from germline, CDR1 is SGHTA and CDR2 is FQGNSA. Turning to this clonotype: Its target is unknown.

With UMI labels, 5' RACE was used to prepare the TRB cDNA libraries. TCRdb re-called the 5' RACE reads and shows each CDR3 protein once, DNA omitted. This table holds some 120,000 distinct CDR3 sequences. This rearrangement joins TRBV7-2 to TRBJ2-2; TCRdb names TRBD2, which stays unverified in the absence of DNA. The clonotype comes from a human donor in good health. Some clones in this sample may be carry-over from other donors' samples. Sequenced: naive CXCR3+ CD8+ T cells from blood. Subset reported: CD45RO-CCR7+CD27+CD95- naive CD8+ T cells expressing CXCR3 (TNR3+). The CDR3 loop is CASSLDGGPGELFF.